This note documents a single T cell receptor (beta chain) sequence. Its antigen is currently unknown. TCRdb's table, derived via immunoSEQ multiplex PCR, lists solely in-frame clones and lacks some. The sample shows approximately 160,000 clones, about 85% of them seen only once. The donors were members of the validation cohort comprising approximately 120 subjects, separate from the roughly 690-subject first cohort. V trimming: 3 bases; J trimming: 5 bases; junction bases outside the gene matches: 5. The CDR3 has 15 residues. The germline gives CDR1 MNHEY, CDR2 SVGAGI. These data belong to a study of cytomegalovirus exposure and HLA in healthy donors. Points from the study as a whole: It was fewer than 200 TCR beta chains that were listed as cytomegalovirus-associated. First-cohort TCR clusters were later found to tend to co-occur in the 90 to 150 validation repertoires. Reports credit the classifier with highly specific, highly sensitive diagnosis of cytomegalovirus status.

Sequenced sample: PBMCs. This receptor was taken from a man aged 30 to 45 in good health and CMV-seropositive. V gene TRBV6-5 combines with J gene TRBJ2-1, with 9 bases lining up with TRBD2. CDR3 in amino acids: CASSYGLAGDNEQFF. The CDR3 nucleotides read TGTGCCAGCAGTTATGGGTTAGCGGGGGACAATGAGCAGTTCTTC.